This T cell receptor beta chain was sequenced in a study of multiple sclerosis patients with progressive multifocal leukoencephalopathy. Produced via immunoSEQ multiplex PCR; TCRdb's table is partial and in-frame only. The sample consists of 25,000 to 35,000 clones, around 90% of them appearing once. The time point is: before natalizumab initiation. The material sequenced was PBMCs. This sequence was found in a human donor with multiple sclerosis.

The CDR3 DNA sequence: TGTGCCAGCAGCCCCGGGGGGTACGGAGGAAACACCATATATTTT. Protein: CASSPGGYGGNTIYF. The chain employs TRBV28 and TRBJ1-3; a possible D gene is TRBD1 (5 bases). V was trimmed by 6 bases and J by 4 bases, leaving 16 bases between them. This CDR3 region has 15 residues. The germline V gene encodes CDR1 MDHEN and CDR2 SYDVKM.